This T cell receptor (beta chain) was observed in a study of T-cell memory formation after mild COVID-19. Overall study: TCR clustering was largely donor specific. Points from the study as a whole: Contracting clones localized mainly to CM and EM when CD4+ and mainly to EMRA when CD8+. CD4/CD8 balance held among clones contracting day 15 to 85, and later expanders leaned CD4+.

Using constant-segment primers, 5'RACE produced TCR alpha and TCR beta cDNA libraries carrying sample barcodes and UMIs. TCRdb reanalysed the 5' RACE reads using MiXCR and keeps one entry per CDR3 protein. The table shows tens of thousands of distinct CDR3 sequences, with 15% to 20% occurring only once. Concerning this clonotype itself: Its antigen is undetermined.

There are 15 residues in the CDR3. Trimming left V 5 bases short and J 5 bases short, with 18 bases between. The germline V gene encodes CDR1 LGHNA and CDR2 YNFKEQ. This sequence originates from an adult woman who had mild COVID-19 (a few samples of this study predate the infection). Cell type and time point are not known. The sample taken for sequencing was PBMCs or a T cell subset sorted from them (not recorded which). The rearrangement links TRBV4-2 to TRBJ1-2; maybe TRBD1 (6 bases). CDR3 bases: TGTGCCAGCAGCGACGGACAGATACTAATTTATGGCTACACCTTC. Amino acids: CASSDGQILIYGYTF.